This entry describes one T cell receptor (beta chain). Its target is unknown. There are 14 residues in the CDR3. V was clipped by 5 bases and J by 3 bases; unmatched bases: 5. Sample-barcoded 5' priming and a J-beta primer mix drove a second PCR of roughly 6 to 12 cycles. TCRdb re-called the 5' RACE reads with MiXCR, one entry per CDR3 protein. The sample lists approximately 1.5 million distinct CDR3 sequences; 34% were seen once. This entry belongs to a study of blood T cells in healthy people across ages. Study results and limitations: The authors considered diversity estimates from one million T cells to be underestimates.

This clonotype was obtained from a woman under 40 in good health. V gene TRBV12-3 or TRBV12-4 combines with J gene TRBJ1-1, with TRBD1 identical over 8 bases. The sample comprised blood. DNA for the CDR3: TGTGCCAGCAGTAACAGGGGGTTGGACACTGAAGCTTTCTTT. This translates into CASSNRGLDTEAFF.